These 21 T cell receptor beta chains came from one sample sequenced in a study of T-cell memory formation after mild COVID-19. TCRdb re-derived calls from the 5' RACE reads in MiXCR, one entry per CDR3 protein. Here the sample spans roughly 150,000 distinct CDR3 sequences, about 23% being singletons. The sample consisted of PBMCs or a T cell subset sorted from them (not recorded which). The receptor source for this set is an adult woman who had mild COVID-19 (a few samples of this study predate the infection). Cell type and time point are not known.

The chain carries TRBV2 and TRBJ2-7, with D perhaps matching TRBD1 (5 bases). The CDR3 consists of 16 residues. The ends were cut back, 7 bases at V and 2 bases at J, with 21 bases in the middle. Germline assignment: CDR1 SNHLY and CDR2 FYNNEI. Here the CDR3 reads CASMVGVRALTYEQYF. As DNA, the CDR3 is TGTGCCAGCATGGTGGGTGTCAGGGCGCTAACCTACGAGCAGTACTTC.

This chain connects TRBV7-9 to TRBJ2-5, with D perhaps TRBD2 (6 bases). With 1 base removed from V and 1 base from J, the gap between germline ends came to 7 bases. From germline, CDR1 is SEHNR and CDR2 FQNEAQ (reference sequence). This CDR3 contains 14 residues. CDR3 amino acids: CASSLGSGQETQYF. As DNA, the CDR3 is TGTGCCAGCAGCTTAGGTAGCGGCCAAGAGACCCAGTACTTC.

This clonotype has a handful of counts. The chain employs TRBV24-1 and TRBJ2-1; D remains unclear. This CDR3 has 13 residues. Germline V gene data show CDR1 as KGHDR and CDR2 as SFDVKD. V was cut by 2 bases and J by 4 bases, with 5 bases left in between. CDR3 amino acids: CATSDSVYNEQFF. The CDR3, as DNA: TGTGCCACCAGTGATTCCGTTTACAATGAGCAGTTCTTC.

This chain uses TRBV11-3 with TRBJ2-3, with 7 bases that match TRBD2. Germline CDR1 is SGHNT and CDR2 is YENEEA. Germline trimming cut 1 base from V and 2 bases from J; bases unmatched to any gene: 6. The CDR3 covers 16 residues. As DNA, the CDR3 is TGTGCCAGCAGCTTAGTTAGCGGGTCATTCACAGATACGCAGTATTTT. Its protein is CASSLVSGSFTDTQYF.

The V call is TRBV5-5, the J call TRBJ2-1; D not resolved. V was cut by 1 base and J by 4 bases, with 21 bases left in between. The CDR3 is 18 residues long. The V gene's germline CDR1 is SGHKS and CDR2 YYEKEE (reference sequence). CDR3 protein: CASSLSEPDFNYYNEQFF. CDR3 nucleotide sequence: TGTGCCAGCAGCTTGAGCGAGCCAGATTTTAATTATTACAATGAGCAGTTCTTC.

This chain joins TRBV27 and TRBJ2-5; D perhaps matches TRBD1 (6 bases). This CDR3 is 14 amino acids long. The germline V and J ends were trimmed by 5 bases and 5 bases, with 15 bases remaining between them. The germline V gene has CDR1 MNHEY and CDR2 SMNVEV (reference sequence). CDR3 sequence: CASSLQGSLETQYF. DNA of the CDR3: TGTGCCAGCAGTCTACAGGGATCGTTGGAGACCCAGTACTTC.

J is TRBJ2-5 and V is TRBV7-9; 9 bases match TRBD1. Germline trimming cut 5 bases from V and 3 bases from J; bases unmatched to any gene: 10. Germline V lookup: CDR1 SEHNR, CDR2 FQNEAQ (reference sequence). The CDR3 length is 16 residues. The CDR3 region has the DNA TGTGCCAGCAGCGGATCCGGGACAGGGAAAGAAGAGACCCAGTACTTC. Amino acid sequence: CASSGSGTGKEETQYF. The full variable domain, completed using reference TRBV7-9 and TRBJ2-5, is DTGVSQNPRHKITKRGQNVTFRCDPISEHNRLYWYRQTLGQGPEFLTYFQNEAQLEKSRLLSDRFSAERPKGSFSTLEIQRTEQGDSAMYLCASSGSGTGKEETQYFGPGTRLLVL.

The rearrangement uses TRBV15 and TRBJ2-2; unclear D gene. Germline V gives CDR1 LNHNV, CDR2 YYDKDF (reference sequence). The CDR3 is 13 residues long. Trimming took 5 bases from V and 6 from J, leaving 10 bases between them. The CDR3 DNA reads TGTGCCACCAGCGGAACTCTGGCCGGGGAGCTGTTTTTT. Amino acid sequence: CATSGTLAGELFF.

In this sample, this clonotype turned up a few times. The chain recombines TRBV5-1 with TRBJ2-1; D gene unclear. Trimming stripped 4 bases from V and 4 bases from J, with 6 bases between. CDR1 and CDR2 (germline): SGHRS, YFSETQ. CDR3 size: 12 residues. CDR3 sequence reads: CASSPEYNEQFF. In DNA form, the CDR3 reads TGCGCCAGCAGCCCCGAATACAATGAGCAGTTCTTC.

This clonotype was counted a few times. The chain's CDR3 is CASMNLRDSPYGYTF. The CDR3 DNA reads TGTGCCAGCATGAACCTTCGGGACTCTCCCTATGGCTACACCTTC. This chain connects TRBV6-1 to TRBJ1-2, with D possibly matching TRBD1 (5 bases). This CDR3 spans 15 amino acids. Germline values: CDR1 MNHNS, CDR2 SASEGT. V was trimmed by 7 bases and J by 4 bases, leaving 19 bases between them.

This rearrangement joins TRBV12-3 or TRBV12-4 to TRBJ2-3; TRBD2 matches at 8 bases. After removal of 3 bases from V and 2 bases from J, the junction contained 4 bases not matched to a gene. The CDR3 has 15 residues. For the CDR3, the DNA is TGTGCCAGCAGTTTGTCACTAGCGGACACAGATACGCAGTATTTT. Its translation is CASSLSLADTDTQYF.

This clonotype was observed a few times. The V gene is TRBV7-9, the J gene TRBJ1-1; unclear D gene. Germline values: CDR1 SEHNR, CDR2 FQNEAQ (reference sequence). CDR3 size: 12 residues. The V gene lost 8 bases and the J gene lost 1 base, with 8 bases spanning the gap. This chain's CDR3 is CASGLSNTEAFF. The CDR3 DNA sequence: TGTGCCAGCGGTCTCTCGAACACTGAAGCTTTCTTT.

The CDR3 loop is CASSLAGQGGSFGGYTF. In nucleotides, the CDR3 is TGTGCCAGCAGCTTAGCCGGACAGGGAGGTAGCTTCGGAGGCTACACCTTC. This chain uses TRBV7-9 with TRBJ1-2; TRBD1 matches 8 bases. There are 17 residues in the CDR3. The junction had 14 bases not matched to a gene; V was cut back by 0 bases and J by 8 bases. The germline gives CDR1 SEHNR, CDR2 FQNEAQ (reference sequence).

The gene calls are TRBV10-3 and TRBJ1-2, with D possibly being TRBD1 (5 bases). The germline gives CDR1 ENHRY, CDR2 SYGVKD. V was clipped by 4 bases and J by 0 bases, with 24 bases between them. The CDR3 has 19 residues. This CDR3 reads CAISAQGSAGLLTNYGYTF. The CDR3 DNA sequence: TGTGCCATCAGTGCCCAGGGAAGCGCCGGCCTCCTCACTAACTATGGCTACACCTTC.

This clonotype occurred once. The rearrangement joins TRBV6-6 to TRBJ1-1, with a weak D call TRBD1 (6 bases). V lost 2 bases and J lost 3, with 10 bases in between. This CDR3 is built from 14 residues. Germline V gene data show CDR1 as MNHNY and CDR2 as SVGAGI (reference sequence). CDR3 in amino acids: CASSYQGIDTEAFF. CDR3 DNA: TGTGCCAGCAGTTACCAGGGGATCGACACTGAAGCTTTCTTT.

In DNA, the CDR3 is TGTGCCAGTAGTATCGAGGGACGGAACAATCAGCCCCAGCATTTT. Amino acid sequence: CASSIEGRNNQPQHF. The chain couples TRBV19 to TRBJ1-5, with D perhaps matching TRBD1 (5 bases). The V gene lost 3 bases and the J gene lost 3 bases, with 12 bases spanning the gap. The germline gives CDR1 LNHDA, CDR2 SQIVND (reference sequence). The CDR3 is made up of 15 amino acids.

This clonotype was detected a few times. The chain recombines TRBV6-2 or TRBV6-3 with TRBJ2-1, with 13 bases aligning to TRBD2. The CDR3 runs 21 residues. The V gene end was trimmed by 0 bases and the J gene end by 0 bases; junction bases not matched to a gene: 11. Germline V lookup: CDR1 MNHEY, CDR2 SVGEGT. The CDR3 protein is CASSYSTWTSGSTGSYNEQFF. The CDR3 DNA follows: TGTGCCAGCAGTTACTCGACCTGGACTAGCGGGAGTACGGGCTCCTACAATGAGCAGTTCTTC.

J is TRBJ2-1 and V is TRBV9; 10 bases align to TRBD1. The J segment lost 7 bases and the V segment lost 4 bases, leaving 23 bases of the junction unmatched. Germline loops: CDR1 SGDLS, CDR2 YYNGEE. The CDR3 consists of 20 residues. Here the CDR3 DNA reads TGTGCCAGCAGCAACGTTATCGGGACAGGGGCGGGACGGGATGCAAATGAGCAGTTCTTC. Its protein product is CASSNVIGTGAGRDANEQFF.

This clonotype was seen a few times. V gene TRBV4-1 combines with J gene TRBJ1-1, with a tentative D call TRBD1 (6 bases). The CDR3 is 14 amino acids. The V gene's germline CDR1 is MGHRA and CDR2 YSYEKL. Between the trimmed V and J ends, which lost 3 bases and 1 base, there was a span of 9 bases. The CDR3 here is CASSQWDTNTEAFF. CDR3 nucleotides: TGCGCCAGCAGCCAGTGGGACACGAACACTGAAGCTTTCTTT.

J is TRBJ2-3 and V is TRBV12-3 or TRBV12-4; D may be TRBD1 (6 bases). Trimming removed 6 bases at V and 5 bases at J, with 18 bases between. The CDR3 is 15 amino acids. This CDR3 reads CASSTSGTPRDTQYF. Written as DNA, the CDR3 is TGTGCCAGCAGCACTTCAGGGACACCAAGAGATACGCAGTATTTT.

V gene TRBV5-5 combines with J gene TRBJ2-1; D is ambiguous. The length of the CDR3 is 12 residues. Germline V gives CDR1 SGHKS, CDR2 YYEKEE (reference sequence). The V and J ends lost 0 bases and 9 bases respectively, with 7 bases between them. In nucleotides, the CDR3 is TGTGCCAGCAGCTTGGGCGTAGTTGAGCAGTTCTTC. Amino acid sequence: CASSLGVVEQFF.